These T cell receptor beta chains were read from a single sample in a study of patients and donors after allogeneic stem cell transplantation. TCRdb reanalysed the RT-PCR reads using MiXCR and keeps one entry per CDR3 protein. The sample has 900,000 to 1,000,000 distinct CDR3 sequences; about a sixth are singletons. Material for sequencing was blood, either unsorted or a sorted T cell fraction (not recorded which). These receptors were obtained from a human donor who was either an allogeneic HSCT recipient or a stem cell or donor lymphocyte infusion donor (not recorded which). It is not recorded whose cells these are; they may come from a transplant donor. Each CDR3 is given with its conserved first and last residue. The order of the fields is D gene, J gene, clone size, V gene, CDR3 DNA, CDR3 protein. D genes are given only for firm matches. Size values are once, few and many counts, or a class for expanded clones, and some rows have none.

NA TRBJ2-7 few TRBV20-1 TGCAGTGCTAGAGATCGGGGACGAGTCTACGAGCAGTACTTC CSARDRGRVYEQYF
TRBD2 TRBJ2-1 NA TRBV6-4 TGTGCCAGCAGTGAAGAGCCCCTAGCGGAATACTACAATGAGCAGTTCTTC CASSEEPLAEYYNEQFF
NA TRBJ2-5 NA TRBV12-3/TRBV12-4 TGTGCCAGCAGTTTATGGGGGGGCTGGGACCAAGAGACCCAGTACTTC CASSLWGGWDQETQYF
NA TRBJ1-6 few TRBV12-3/TRBV12-4 TGTGCCAGCAGCCAAGGAGCGTCACCCCTCCACTTT CASSQGASPLHF
NA TRBJ1-6 NA TRBV6-2/TRBV6-3 TGTGCCAGCAGTTACGGGTCGTCGGGTAATTCACCCCTCCACTTT CASSYGSSGNSPLHF
NA TRBJ2-2 many TRBV5-1 TGTGCCAGCTCCTTGGCGGCTGGGGGCACCGGGGAGCTGTTTTTT CASSLAAGGTGELFF
NA TRBJ2-3 NA TRBV7-9 TGTGCCAGCAGCTACAAGATAACACCGGATACGCAGTATTTT CASSYKITPDTQYF
NA TRBJ2-3 NA TRBV9 TGTGCCAGCTCGGGGGGCCGGGAGGATACGCAGTATTTT CASSGGREDTQYF
NA TRBJ2-2 NA TRBV12-3/TRBV12-4 TGTGCCAGCAGGCCCGGGACGGCGAATCGGGGAGGGGAGCTGTTTTTT CASRPGTANRGGELFF
NA TRBJ2-2 NA TRBV18 TGTGCCAGCGTTGCGAATGAGGCCGGGGAGCTGTTTTTT CASVANEAGELFF
NA TRBJ2-7 NA TRBV7-9 TGTGCCAGCAGCTCTAGCCCCGGTTTTCCCTACGAGCAGTACTTC CASSSSPGFPYEQYF
TRBD2 TRBJ2-1 NA TRBV15 TGTGCCACCAGCAGAGAGGGACTAGCGGCCCACTACAATGAGCAGTTCTTC CATSREGLAAHYNEQFF
NA TRBJ2-7 NA TRBV30 TGTGCCTGGAGGAAAATTCAGACAGGTTCTACGAGGCAGTACTTC CAWRKIQTGSTRQYF
NA TRBJ1-2 NA TRBV3-1 TGTGCCAGCAGCCAAGAACAGGGAATCGGTGGCTACACCTTC CASSQEQGIGGYTF
NA TRBJ1-4 few TRBV7-9 TGTGCCAGCAGCTTAAGGGGGGGCTCTACAACTAATGAAAAACTGTTTTTT CASSLRGGSTTNEKLFF
NA TRBJ2-2 few TRBV20-1 TGCAGTGCTAGTCGTGGGGGGGCCACCGGGGAGCTGTTTTTT CSASRGGATGELFF
NA TRBJ1-1 few TRBV12-3/TRBV12-4 TGTGCCAGCAGTTTCTTCCAGGGGGAAGCTTTCTTT CASSFFQGEAFF
NA TRBJ1-4 few TRBV4-1 TGCGCCAGCAGCTCACCGGGACGTAGCCTGGGGACTAATGAAAAACTGTTTTTT CASSSPGRSLGTNEKLFF
NA TRBJ2-7 NA TRBV4-1 TGCGCCAGCAGCCAGGTAGACAGCGCTTCCTACGAGCAGTACTTC CASSQVDSASYEQYF
TRBD1 TRBJ1-5 few TRBV6-2/TRBV6-3 TGTGCCAGCAGTCGCCAGACAGGGTCGAATCAGCCCCAGCATTTT CASSRQTGSNQPQHF
NA TRBJ1-1 few TRBV5-1 TGCGCCAGCAGCCCCTTGACCCAGAATGGGGCTGAAGCTTTCTTT CASSPLTQNGAEAFF
NA TRBJ2-7 NA TRBV20-1 TGCAGTGCTAGCCTACTAGTATCCTACGAGCAGTACTTC CSASLLVSYEQYF
NA TRBJ1-1 few TRBV10-3 TGTGCCATCAGTGAGGAAGACATCCAAGCTTTCTTT CAISEEDIQAFF
NA TRBJ1-2 NA TRBV3-1 TGTGCCAGCAGCCAGGGGGACGTTTATGGCTACACCTTC CASSQGDVYGYTF
NA TRBJ1-5 NA TRBV7-9 TGTGCCAGCAGCTTGGGACTGGGGCCCCAGCATTTT CASSLGLGPQHF
TRBD2 TRBJ2-7 few TRBV29-1 TGCAGCGTTGACGATCGGGGGGTACTGGACTACGAGCAGTACTTC CSVDDRGVLDYEQYF
NA TRBJ2-5 few TRBV7-9 TGTGCCAGCAGTTTAGTCATCGGGGTCCGATCCGAGACCCAGTACTTC CASSLVIGVRSETQYF
NA TRBJ2-7 NA TRBV5-6 TGTGCCAGCAGCTTGGCGACGGATCTTACCTACGAGCAGTACTTC CASSLATDLTYEQYF
NA TRBJ2-7 many TRBV20-1 TGCAGTGCTAGACTGACCTACGAGCAGTACTTC CSARLTYEQYF
TRBD1 TRBJ1-1 NA TRBV20-1 TGCAGTGCTAGAGTCCCGACAGGGACGAACACTGAAGCTTTCTTT CSARVPTGTNTEAFF
TRBD1 TRBJ1-6 many TRBV20-1 TGCAGTGCTACGGGACAGGGGAGCTCCTATAATTCACCCCTCCACTTT CSATGQGSSYNSPLHF
NA TRBJ2-1 NA TRBV5-1 TGCGCCAGCAGCTTGGTAGGCTACCCGAGCTCCTACAATGAGCAGTTCTTC CASSLVGYPSSYNEQFF
NA TRBJ2-1 once TRBV3-1 TGTGCCAGCAGCCAAGCTGGGCGGGGTGCCAATGAGCAGTTCTTC CASSQAGRGANEQFF
TRBD1 TRBJ1-1 many TRBV12-3/TRBV12-4 TGTGCCAGCAGCCCGAAGGACAGGGGAGAGGACACTGAAGCTTTCTTT CASSPKDRGEDTEAFF
TRBD2 TRBJ2-7 few TRBV4-1 TGCGCCAGCAGCCATCGGGGGTGGACTAGCGGAGGGTACGAGCAGTACTTC CASSHRGWTSGGYEQYF
NA TRBJ2-2 few TRBV7-2 TGTGCCAGCAGCTTATTTTCGAACACCGGGGAGCTGTTTTTT CASSLFSNTGELFF
NA TRBJ2-7 NA TRBV7-2 TGTGCCAGCAGCTTAAACAGGGCTACCTACGAGCAGTACTTC CASSLNRATYEQYF
NA TRBJ2-3 NA TRBV6-2/TRBV6-3 TGTGCCAGCAGTCGCCGGGAGTCAGATACGCAGTATTTT CASSRRESDTQYF
TRBD1 TRBJ1-1 few TRBV4-2 TGTGCCAGCAGCACCCGGACAGGGGTTGACACTGAAGCTTTCTTT CASSTRTGVDTEAFF
TRBD1 TRBJ2-1 NA TRBV20-1 TGCAGTGCTCTCGGGACAGGGGTGGAAAATGAGCAGTTCTTC CSALGTGVENEQFF
TRBD2 TRBJ2-7 few TRBV5-4 TGTGCCAGCAACCCTGGACTAGCGGGAGGTGAGCAGTACTTC CASNPGLAGGEQYF
NA TRBJ2-1 many TRBV7-2 TGTGCCAGCAGCTTATCGGCTAGGGGTTTGGAGCAGTTCTTC CASSLSARGLEQFF
NA TRBJ1-1 NA TRBV24-1 TGTGCCACCAGCGGACAGCCGAACACTGAAGCTTTCTTT CATSGQPNTEAFF